The T cell receptor (beta chain) described here comes from a study of T cell repertoires in cytomegalovirus infection. Study as a whole: CMV infection plus the matching HLA type was flagged by public TCR beta signatures.

The V and J ends lost 4 bases and 2 bases respectively, with 15 bases between them. This CDR3 has 15 residues. Germline loops: CDR1 SGHAT, CDR2 FQNNGV. From the reads, TCRdb called clonotypes with MiXCR, one entry per CDR3 protein. The repertoire includes roughly 500,000 distinct CDR3 sequences, 15% to 20% of them detected once, and 20% to 30% sits in the top ten. This clonotype has at least ten counts. What it recognizes is unknown. Whole-study results and caveats: Of the TCR beta families, the public ones yielded a cumulative frequency that identified carriers of CMV plus the relevant HLA. Dominating the ex vivo response were HLA-C-restricted CMV-specific TCR beta clonotypes.

The chain employs TRBV11-2 and TRBJ2-7; D is possibly TRBD2 (6 bases). Sample: CD8+ T cells from PBMCs. The clonotype originates from a human donor in good health (CMV status not recorded). Some clones in this sample may be carry-over from other donors' samples. DNA of the CDR3: TGTGCCAGCAGCTCAAGGAGGACTATAACCTACGAGCAGTACTTC. Its protein is CASSSRRTITYEQYF.